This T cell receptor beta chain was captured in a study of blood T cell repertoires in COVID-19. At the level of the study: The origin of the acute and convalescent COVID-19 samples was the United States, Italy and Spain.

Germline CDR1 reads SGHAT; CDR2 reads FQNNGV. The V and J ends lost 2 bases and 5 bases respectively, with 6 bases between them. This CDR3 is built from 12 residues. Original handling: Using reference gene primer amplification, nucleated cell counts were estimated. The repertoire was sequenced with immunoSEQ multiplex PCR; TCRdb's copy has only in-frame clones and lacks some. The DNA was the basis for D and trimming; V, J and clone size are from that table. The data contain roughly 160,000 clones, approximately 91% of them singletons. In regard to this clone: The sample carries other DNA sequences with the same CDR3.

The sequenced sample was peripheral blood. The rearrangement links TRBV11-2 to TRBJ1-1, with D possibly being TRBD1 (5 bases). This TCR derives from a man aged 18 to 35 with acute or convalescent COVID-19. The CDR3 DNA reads TGTGCCAGCAGCTTATCAGGGACTGAAGCTTTCTTT. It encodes CASSLSGTEAFF.